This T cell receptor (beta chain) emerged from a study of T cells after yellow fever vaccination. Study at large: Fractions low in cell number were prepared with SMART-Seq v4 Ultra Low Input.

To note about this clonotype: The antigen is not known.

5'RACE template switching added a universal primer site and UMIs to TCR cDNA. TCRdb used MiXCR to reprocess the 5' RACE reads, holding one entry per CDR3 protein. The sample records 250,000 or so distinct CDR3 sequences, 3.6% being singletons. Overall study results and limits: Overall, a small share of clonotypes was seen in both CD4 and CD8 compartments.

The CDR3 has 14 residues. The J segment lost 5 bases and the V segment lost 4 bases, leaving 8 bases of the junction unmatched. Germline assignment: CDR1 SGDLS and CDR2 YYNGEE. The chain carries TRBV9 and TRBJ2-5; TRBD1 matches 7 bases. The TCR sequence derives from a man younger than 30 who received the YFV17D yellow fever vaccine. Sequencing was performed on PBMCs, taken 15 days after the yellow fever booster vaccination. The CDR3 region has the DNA TGTGCCAGCAGCCTGGGACAGTCCCTGGAGACCCAGTACTTC. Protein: CASSLGQSLETQYF.